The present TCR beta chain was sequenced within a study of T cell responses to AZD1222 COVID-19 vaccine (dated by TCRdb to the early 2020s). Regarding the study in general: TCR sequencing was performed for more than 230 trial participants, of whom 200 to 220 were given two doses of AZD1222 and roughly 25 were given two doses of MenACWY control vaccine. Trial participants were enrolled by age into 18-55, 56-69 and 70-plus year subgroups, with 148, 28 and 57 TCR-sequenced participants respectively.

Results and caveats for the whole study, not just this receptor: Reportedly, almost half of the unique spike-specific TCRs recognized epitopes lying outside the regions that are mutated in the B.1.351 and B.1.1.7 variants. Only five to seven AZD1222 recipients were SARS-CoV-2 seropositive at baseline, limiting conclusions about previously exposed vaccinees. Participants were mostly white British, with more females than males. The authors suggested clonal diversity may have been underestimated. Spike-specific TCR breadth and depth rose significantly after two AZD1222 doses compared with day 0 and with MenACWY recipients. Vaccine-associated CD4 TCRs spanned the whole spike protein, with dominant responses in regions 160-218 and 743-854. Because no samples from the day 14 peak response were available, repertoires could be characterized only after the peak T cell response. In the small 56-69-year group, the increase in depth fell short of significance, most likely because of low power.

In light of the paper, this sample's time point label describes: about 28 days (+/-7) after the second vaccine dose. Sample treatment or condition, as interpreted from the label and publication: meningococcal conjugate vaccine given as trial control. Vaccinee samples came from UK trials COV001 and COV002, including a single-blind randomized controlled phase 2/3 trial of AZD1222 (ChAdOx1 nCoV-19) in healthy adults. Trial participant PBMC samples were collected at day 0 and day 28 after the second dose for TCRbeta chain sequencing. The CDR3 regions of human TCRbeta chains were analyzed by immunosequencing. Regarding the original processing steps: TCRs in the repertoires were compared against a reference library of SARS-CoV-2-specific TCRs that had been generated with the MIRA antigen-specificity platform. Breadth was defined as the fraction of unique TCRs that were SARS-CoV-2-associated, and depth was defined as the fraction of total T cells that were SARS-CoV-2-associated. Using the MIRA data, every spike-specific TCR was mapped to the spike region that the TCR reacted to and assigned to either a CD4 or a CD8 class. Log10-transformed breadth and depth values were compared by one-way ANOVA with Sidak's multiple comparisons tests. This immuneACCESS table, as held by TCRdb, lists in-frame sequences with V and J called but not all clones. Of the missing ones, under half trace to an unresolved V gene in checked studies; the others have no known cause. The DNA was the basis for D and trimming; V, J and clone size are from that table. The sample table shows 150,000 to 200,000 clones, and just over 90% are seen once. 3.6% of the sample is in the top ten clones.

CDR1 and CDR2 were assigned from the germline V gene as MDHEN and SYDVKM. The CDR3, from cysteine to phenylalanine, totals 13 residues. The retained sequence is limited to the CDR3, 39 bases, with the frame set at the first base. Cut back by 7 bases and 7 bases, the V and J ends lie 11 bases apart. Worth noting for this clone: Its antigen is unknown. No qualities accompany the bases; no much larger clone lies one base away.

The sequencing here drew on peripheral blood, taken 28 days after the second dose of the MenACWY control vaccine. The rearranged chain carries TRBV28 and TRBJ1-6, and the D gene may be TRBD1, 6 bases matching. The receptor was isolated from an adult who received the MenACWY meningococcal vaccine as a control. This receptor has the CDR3 CASIGTINSPLHF. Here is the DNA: TGTGCCAGCATAGGGACAATCAATTCACCCCTCCACTTT.